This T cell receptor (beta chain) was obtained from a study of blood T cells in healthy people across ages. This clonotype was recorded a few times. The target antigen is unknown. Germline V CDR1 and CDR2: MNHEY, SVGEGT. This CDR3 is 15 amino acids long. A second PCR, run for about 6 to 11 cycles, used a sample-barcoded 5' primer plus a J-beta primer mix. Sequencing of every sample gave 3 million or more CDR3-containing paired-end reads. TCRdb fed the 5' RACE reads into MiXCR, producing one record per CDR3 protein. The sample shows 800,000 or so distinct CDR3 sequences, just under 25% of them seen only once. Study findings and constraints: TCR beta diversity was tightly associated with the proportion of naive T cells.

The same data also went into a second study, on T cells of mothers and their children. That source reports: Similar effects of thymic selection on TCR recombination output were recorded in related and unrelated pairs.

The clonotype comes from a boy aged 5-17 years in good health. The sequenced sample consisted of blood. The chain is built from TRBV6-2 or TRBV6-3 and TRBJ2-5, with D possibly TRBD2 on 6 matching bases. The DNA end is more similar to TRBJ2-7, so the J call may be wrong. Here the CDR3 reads CASSEPTSFSYEQYF. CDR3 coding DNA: TGTGCCAGCAGCGAGCCGACTAGTTTCTCCTACGAGCAGTACTTC.